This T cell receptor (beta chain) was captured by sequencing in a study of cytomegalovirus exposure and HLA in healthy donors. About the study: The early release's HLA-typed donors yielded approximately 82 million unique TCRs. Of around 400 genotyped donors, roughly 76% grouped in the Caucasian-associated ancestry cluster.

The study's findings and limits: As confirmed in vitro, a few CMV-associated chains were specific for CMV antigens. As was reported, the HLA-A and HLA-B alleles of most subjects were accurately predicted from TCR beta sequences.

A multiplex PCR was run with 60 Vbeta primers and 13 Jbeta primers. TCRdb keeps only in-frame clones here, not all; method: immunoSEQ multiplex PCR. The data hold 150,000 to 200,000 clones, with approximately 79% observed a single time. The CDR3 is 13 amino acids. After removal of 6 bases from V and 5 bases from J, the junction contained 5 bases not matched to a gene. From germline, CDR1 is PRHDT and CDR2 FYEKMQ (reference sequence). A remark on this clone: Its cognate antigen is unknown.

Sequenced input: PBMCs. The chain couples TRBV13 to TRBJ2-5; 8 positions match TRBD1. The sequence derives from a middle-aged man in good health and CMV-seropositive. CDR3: CASSADRVETQYF. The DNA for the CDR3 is TGTGCCAGCAGTGCGGACAGGGTGGAGACCCAGTACTTC.